This T cell receptor beta chain came from a study of T cells in Graves' hyperthyroidism and ophthalmopathy. Findings and limits, study-wide: Appearing also in blood were most of the thyroid clonotypes expanded above 0.001.

This CDR3 region has 14 residues. The V segment lost 8 bases and the J segment 4 bases; nucleotides outside the gene matches: 10. Germline-derived CDR1 and CDR2 are GTSNPN and SVGIG (reference sequence). Amplification targeted TCR beta CDR3 regions from RNA transcripts. TCR CDR3 underwent first-round RT-PCR with the HTBI primer set. TCRdb passed the multiplex PCR reads through MiXCR, listing each CDR3 protein once. Of 350,000 to 450,000 distinct CDR3 sequences in the sample, more than 13% were seen once. It was uncontrolled infection, other autoimmune disease, pregnancy or lactation that excluded patients. The table lists this clonotype with many counts. Its antigen is undetermined.

The material sequenced was blood. The receptor's source is a man in his forties or fifties with Graves' ophthalmopathy. The V and J genes are TRBV30 and TRBJ2-7, with TRBD2 identical over 11 bases. The DNA of the CDR3 is TGTGCCCGCTCATCGGGACTAGCGGAATACGAGCAGTACTTC. Translated, it gives CARSSGLAEYEQYF.